This is a list of T cell receptor beta chains from one sample in a study of OX40 agonist ivuxolimab in advanced cancers. TCRdb keeps only in-frame clones here, not all; method: immunoSEQ multiplex PCR. The sample lists tens of thousands of clones, about 90% occurring once. The material sequenced was CD4+ or CD8+ T cells sorted from blood, taken in a trial of the OX40 agonist ivuxolimab. The receptor set was obtained from an adult with an advanced solid tumor such as melanoma, head and neck, liver or kidney cancer. Both conserved end residues are part of each CDR3. A D gene is named only where the DNA matches it firmly. The size field is filled for only some rows; it gives once, few, many or a size class.

d_gene: NA; v_gene: TRBV11-2; j_gene: TRBJ2-3; abundance: NA; CDR3nt: TGTGCCAGCAGCTTAATGGCCGTAGATAGCACAGATACGCAGTATTTT; CDR3aa: CASSLMAVDSTDTQYF
d_gene: NA; v_gene: TRBV7-8; j_gene: TRBJ2-1; abundance: NA; CDR3nt: TGTGCCAGCAGCTTAACGGCTCGGGGGTACAATGAGCAGTTCTTC; CDR3aa: CASSLTARGYNEQFF
d_gene: NA; v_gene: TRBV5-1; j_gene: TRBJ1-1; abundance: once; CDR3nt: TGCGCCAGCAGCCCGGACCCACGTTTGAGTGAAGCTTTCTTT; CDR3aa: CASSPDPRLSEAFF
d_gene: NA; v_gene: TRBV6-5; j_gene: TRBJ1-1; abundance: NA; CDR3nt: TGTGCCAGCAGTTTCGAGGGGCACCTGAAAGCTTTCTTT; CDR3aa: CASSFEGHLKAFF
d_gene: NA; v_gene: TRBV6-1; j_gene: TRBJ1-3; abundance: NA; CDR3nt: TGTGCCAGCAAAGTACAGCAGGGCAGAAACACCATATATTTT; CDR3aa: CASKVQQGRNTIYF
d_gene: NA; v_gene: TRBV19; j_gene: TRBJ2-5; abundance: once; CDR3nt: TGTGCCAGTAGTATAGGAGGTTGGGAGACCCAGTACTTC; CDR3aa: CASSIGGWETQYF
d_gene: TRBD1; v_gene: TRBV10-2; j_gene: TRBJ2-7; abundance: NA; CDR3nt: TGCGCCAGCAGTGATGGGACAGGGGCCCACGAGCAGTACTTC; CDR3aa: CASSDGTGAHEQYF
d_gene: NA; v_gene: TRBV6-1; j_gene: TRBJ1-2; abundance: NA; CDR3nt: TGTGCCAGCACCACGAGAAACATTCCTCCTTTGGGCTACACCTTC; CDR3aa: CASTTRNIPPLGYTF
d_gene: NA; v_gene: TRBV11-3; j_gene: TRBJ2-1; abundance: few; CDR3nt: TGTGCCAGCAGCTTAGGCGCGGTGGGCCAGAATGAGCAGTTCTTC; CDR3aa: CASSLGAVGQNEQFF
d_gene: NA; v_gene: TRBV29-1; j_gene: TRBJ2-1; abundance: NA; CDR3nt: TGCAGCGTTCATCCCCCCCGTACTAGTAATGAGCAGTTCTTC; CDR3aa: CSVHPPRTSNEQFF
d_gene: TRBD2; v_gene: TRBV5-1; j_gene: TRBJ2-5; abundance: NA; CDR3nt: TGCGCCAGCAATGAAGGACTAGCGGGACGGGAGACCCAGTACTTC; CDR3aa: CASNEGLAGRETQYF
d_gene: NA; v_gene: TRBV18; j_gene: TRBJ2-5; abundance: NA; CDR3nt: TGTGCCAGCTCACCAGGCTATCAAGAGACCCAGTACTTC; CDR3aa: CASSPGYQETQYF
d_gene: TRBD1; v_gene: TRBV19; j_gene: TRBJ2-2; abundance: NA; CDR3nt: TGTGCCACCCGACAGGGTAGAACCGGGGAGCTGTTTTTT; CDR3aa: CATRQGRTGELFF
d_gene: NA; v_gene: TRBV11-1; j_gene: TRBJ2-1; abundance: NA; CDR3nt: TGTGCCAGCAGCCCTGGTAGCGGACGGGGCGATGAGCAGTTCTTC; CDR3aa: CASSPGSGRGDEQFF
d_gene: NA; v_gene: TRBV5-1; j_gene: TRBJ2-3; abundance: NA; CDR3nt: TGCGCCAGCAGCTGGACTCCAGGAGCGGATACGCAGTATTTT; CDR3aa: CASSWTPGADTQYF
d_gene: TRBD2; v_gene: TRBV4-1; j_gene: TRBJ2-3; abundance: NA; CDR3nt: TGCGCCAGCAGCCAAAAAGGTATAGCGGGAGGAGGGGTAGCAACAGATACGCAGTATTTT; CDR3aa: CASSQKGIAGGGVATDTQYF
d_gene: TRBD1; v_gene: TRBV9; j_gene: TRBJ2-5; abundance: few; CDR3nt: TGTGCCAGCAGCGTAGACAGGGGGGTAATCGAGGCCCAGTACTTC; CDR3aa: CASSVDRGVIEAQYF
d_gene: NA; v_gene: TRBV5-1; j_gene: TRBJ2-7; abundance: NA; CDR3nt: TGCGCCAGCAGCTCCGGACAGGGAGGGGGCTACGAGCAGTACTTC; CDR3aa: CASSSGQGGGYEQYF
d_gene: NA; v_gene: TRBV29-1; j_gene: TRBJ2-5; abundance: NA; CDR3nt: TGCAGCGTTGAATTAAGTCAAGAGACCCAGTACTTC; CDR3aa: CSVELSQETQYF
d_gene: NA; v_gene: TRBV2; j_gene: TRBJ1-2; abundance: NA; CDR3nt: TGTGCCAGCAGTGAAGTGGGACGGGCTAACTATGGCTACACCTTC; CDR3aa: CASSEVGRANYGYTF
d_gene: NA; v_gene: TRBV5-1; j_gene: TRBJ2-7; abundance: NA; CDR3nt: TGCGCCAGCAGCTGGGGCCCCGGGGGCGAGCAGTACTTC; CDR3aa: CASSWGPGGEQYF
d_gene: TRBD2; v_gene: TRBV7-9; j_gene: TRBJ2-7; abundance: NA; CDR3nt: TGTGCCAGCAGCTTCGAGCGGGACTACGAGCAGTACTTC; CDR3aa: CASSFERDYEQYF
d_gene: NA; v_gene: TRBV21-1; j_gene: TRBJ2-5; abundance: NA; CDR3nt: TGTGCCAGCAGCAAAAATTCCGGCACCGAGACCCAGTACTTC; CDR3aa: CASSKNSGTETQYF
d_gene: NA; v_gene: TRBV5-1; j_gene: TRBJ2-5; abundance: once; CDR3nt: TGCGCCAGCAGCACTGGACAGTACGAGACCCAGTACTTC; CDR3aa: CASSTGQYETQYF
d_gene: TRBD1; v_gene: TRBV5-1; j_gene: TRBJ2-3; abundance: NA; CDR3nt: TGCGCCAGCAGCCCCGGACAGGGAGGAGATACGCAGTATTTT; CDR3aa: CASSPGQGGDTQYF
d_gene: NA; v_gene: TRBV5-1; j_gene: TRBJ2-3; abundance: NA; CDR3nt: TGCGCCAGCAGCTCGGAGAACACAGATACGCAGTATTTT; CDR3aa: CASSSENTDTQYF
d_gene: NA; v_gene: TRBV6-5; j_gene: TRBJ1-1; abundance: NA; CDR3nt: TGTGCCAGCAGTCCGGGACACGGGAACACTGAAGCTTTCTTT; CDR3aa: CASSPGHGNTEAFF
d_gene: NA; v_gene: TRBV28; j_gene: TRBJ1-5; abundance: NA; CDR3nt: TGTGCCAGCGGTGGAACAGATAGCAATCAGCCCCAGCATTTT; CDR3aa: CASGGTDSNQPQHF
d_gene: NA; v_gene: TRBV6-1; j_gene: TRBJ1-4; abundance: NA; CDR3nt: TGTGCCCACTCGCGCGAATTTGCAACTAATGAAAAACTGTTTTTT; CDR3aa: CAHSREFATNEKLFF
d_gene: NA; v_gene: TRBV9; j_gene: TRBJ2-1; abundance: NA; CDR3nt: TGTGCCAGCAGCACCGAAGGGCGCAATGAGCAGTTCTTC; CDR3aa: CASSTEGRNEQFF
d_gene: NA; v_gene: TRBV11-3; j_gene: TRBJ2-3; abundance: NA; CDR3nt: TGTGCCAGCAGCTTAGTTTCGGGTAGATTCACAGATACGCAGTATTTT; CDR3aa: CASSLVSGRFTDTQYF
d_gene: NA; v_gene: TRBV5-1; j_gene: TRBJ2-3; abundance: once; CDR3nt: TGCGCCAGCAGCTTGGGGGGGTGGAGCACAGATACGCAGTATTTT; CDR3aa: CASSLGGWSTDTQYF
d_gene: TRBD2; v_gene: TRBV19; j_gene: TRBJ2-7; abundance: NA; CDR3nt: TGTGCCAGTAGTATAGTTCCTAGCGGGACTAGCTCCTACGAGCAGTACTTC; CDR3aa: CASSIVPSGTSSYEQYF
d_gene: TRBD1; v_gene: TRBV30; j_gene: TRBJ2-7; abundance: once; CDR3nt: TGTGCCTATACGACAGGGGGCCTCTACGAGCAGTACTTC; CDR3aa: CAYTTGGLYEQYF
d_gene: NA; v_gene: TRBV7-2; j_gene: TRBJ2-5; abundance: NA; CDR3nt: TGTGCCAGCAGTTTCGCGGGCGGCGGGGAGACCCAGTACTTC; CDR3aa: CASSFAGGGETQYF
d_gene: NA; v_gene: TRBV11-2; j_gene: TRBJ1-1; abundance: NA; CDR3nt: TGTGCCAGCAGCCTGAAACCGACAGGAACCACTGAAGCTTTCTTT; CDR3aa: CASSLKPTGTTEAFF
d_gene: TRBD2; v_gene: TRBV19; j_gene: TRBJ2-1; abundance: NA; CDR3nt: TGTGCCAGTACCGTCGGTCCACTTGCGGGAGTTTTCGATGAGCAGTTCTTC; CDR3aa: CASTVGPLAGVFDEQFF
d_gene: NA; v_gene: TRBV7-2; j_gene: TRBJ1-4; abundance: few; CDR3nt: TGTGCCAGCAGCTTAAATCGGCAGGCTAATGAAAAACTGTTTTTT; CDR3aa: CASSLNRQANEKLFF
d_gene: TRBD2; v_gene: TRBV14; j_gene: TRBJ2-1; abundance: NA; CDR3nt: TGTGCCAGCAGCCTTTCTACTAGCGGGAGGGCTGGGGAGCAGTTCTTC; CDR3aa: CASSLSTSGRAGEQFF
d_gene: TRBD2; v_gene: TRBV11-2; j_gene: TRBJ2-1; abundance: NA; CDR3nt: TGTGCCAGCAGCTTAGTCGGGGGGGTAGGCGGGAGCTACAATGAGCAGTTCTTC; CDR3aa: CASSLVGGVGGSYNEQFF
d_gene: TRBD1; v_gene: TRBV9; j_gene: TRBJ2-5; abundance: NA; CDR3nt: TGTGCCAGCAGCGCGGACAGGGTCGAGACCCAGTACTTC; CDR3aa: CASSADRVETQYF
d_gene: TRBD2; v_gene: TRBV5-1; j_gene: TRBJ2-7; abundance: NA; CDR3nt: TGCGCCAGCAGCTTGGGACTAGCCATCGACGAGCAGTACTTC; CDR3aa: CASSLGLAIDEQYF
d_gene: NA; v_gene: TRBV5-6; j_gene: TRBJ2-6; abundance: NA; CDR3nt: TGTGCCAGCAGCCCTGGGGCCAACGTCCTGACTTTC; CDR3aa: CASSPGANVLTF
d_gene: NA; v_gene: TRBV5-1; j_gene: TRBJ1-4; abundance: NA; CDR3nt: TGCGCCAGCAGCCGGGTGTCCAGACGGGAAAAACTGTTTTTT; CDR3aa: CASSRVSRREKLFF
d_gene: NA; v_gene: TRBV5-1; j_gene: TRBJ2-7; abundance: NA; CDR3nt: TGCGCCAGCAGCGTATATGACAGATCCTACGAGCAGTACTTC; CDR3aa: CASSVYDRSYEQYF
d_gene: NA; v_gene: TRBV11-1; j_gene: TRBJ2-1; abundance: NA; CDR3nt: TGTGCCAGCAGCTTACCCCCAGGGCGGACGGGGAATGAGCAGTTCTTC; CDR3aa: CASSLPPGRTGNEQFF
d_gene: NA; v_gene: TRBV28; j_gene: TRBJ1-5; abundance: NA; CDR3nt: TGTGCCAGCAGTTTAGAACAGGGCGGTCAGCCCCAGCATTTT; CDR3aa: CASSLEQGGQPQHF